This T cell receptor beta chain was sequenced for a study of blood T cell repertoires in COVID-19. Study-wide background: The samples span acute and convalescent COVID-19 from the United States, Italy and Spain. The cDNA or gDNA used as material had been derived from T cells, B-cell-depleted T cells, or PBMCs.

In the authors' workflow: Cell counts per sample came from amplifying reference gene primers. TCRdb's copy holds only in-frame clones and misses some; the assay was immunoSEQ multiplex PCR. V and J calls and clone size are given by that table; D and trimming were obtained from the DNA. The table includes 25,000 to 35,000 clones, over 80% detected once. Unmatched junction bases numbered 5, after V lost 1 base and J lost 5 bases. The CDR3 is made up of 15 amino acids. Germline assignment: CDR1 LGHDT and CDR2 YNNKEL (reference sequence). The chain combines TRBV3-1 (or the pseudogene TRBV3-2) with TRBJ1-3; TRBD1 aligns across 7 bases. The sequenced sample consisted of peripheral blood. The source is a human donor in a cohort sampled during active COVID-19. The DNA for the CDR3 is TGTGCCAGCAGCCAAGTTCAGACAGGGAGAAACACCATATATTTT. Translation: CASSQVQTGRNTIYF.